Below, one T cell receptor beta chain is given with its context. One end of the junction does not line up with germline, which may come from a read error. CDR1 SEHNR and CDR2 FQNEAQ come from the germline V gene (reference sequence). The CDR3 consists of 16 residues. TCRdb fed the 5' RACE reads into MiXCR, producing one record per CDR3 protein. The sample includes about 94,000 distinct CDR3 sequences, under 9% seen only once; the top ten take roughly 17%. This sample was included in a study of T cells after yellow fever vaccination. The receptor was derived from a man aged 18 to 29 who received the YFV17D yellow fever vaccine. The input for sequencing was CD8+ T cells not binding an NS4B(214-222) dextramer, sorted from PBMCs, taken around 15 days after the first yellow fever vaccination. The gene calls are TRBV7-9 and TRBJ2-2; D is perhaps TRBD2 (6 bases). The CDR3 nucleotides read TGTGCCAGCAGCTTGGGACTCGACAAGTCCACCGGTGAGCTGTTTTTT. It codes for CASSLGLDKSTGELFF.